The sequence of this T cell receptor beta chain was determined in a study of cytomegalovirus exposure and HLA in healthy donors. Findings of the study overall: In a later analysis, the majority of CMV-associated beta chains seemingly showed HLA restriction. Excluded were some V segments that proved indistinguishable, including TRBV6-2 and TRBV6-3. TCR beta chain V- and J-gene trimming was linked, in a later analysis, to a missense variant in DCLRE1C.

In the PCR, 60 Vbeta and 13 Jbeta primers were used. Sequencing was performed with immunoSEQ multiplex PCR; in TCRdb, only in-frame clones are kept and a portion is missing. The table records over 150,000 clones, 84% of them present only once. Per germline, CDR1 MNHEY and CDR2 SVGAGI. The V and J ends lost 5 bases and 8 bases respectively, with 6 bases between them. The CDR3 covers 11 residues. Regarding this clone: Its cognate antigen is unknown.

The chain recombines TRBV6-5 with TRBJ1-4, with D uncertain. Sequenced: PBMCs. This TCR was recovered from a girl aged 2-10 years in good health and CMV-seropositive. Here the CDR3 DNA reads TGTGCCAGCAGTCCCGGGGAAAAACTGTTTTTT. It yields the protein CASSPGEKLFF.